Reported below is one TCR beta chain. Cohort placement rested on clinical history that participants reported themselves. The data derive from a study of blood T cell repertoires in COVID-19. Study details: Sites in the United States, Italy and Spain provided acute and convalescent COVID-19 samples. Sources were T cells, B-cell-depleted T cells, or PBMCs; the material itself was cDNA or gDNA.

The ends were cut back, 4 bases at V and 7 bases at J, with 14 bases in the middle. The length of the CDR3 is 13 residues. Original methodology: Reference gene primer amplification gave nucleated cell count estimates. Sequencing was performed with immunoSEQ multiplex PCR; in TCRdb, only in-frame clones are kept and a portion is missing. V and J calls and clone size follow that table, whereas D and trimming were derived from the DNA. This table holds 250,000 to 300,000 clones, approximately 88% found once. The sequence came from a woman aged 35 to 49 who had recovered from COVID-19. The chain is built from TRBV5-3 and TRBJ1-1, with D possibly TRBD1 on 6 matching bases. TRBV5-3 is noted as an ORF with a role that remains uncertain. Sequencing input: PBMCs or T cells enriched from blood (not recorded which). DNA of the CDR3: TGTGCCAGAAGCGATGGACAGCTCCATGAAGCTTTCTTT. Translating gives CARSDGQLHEAFF.